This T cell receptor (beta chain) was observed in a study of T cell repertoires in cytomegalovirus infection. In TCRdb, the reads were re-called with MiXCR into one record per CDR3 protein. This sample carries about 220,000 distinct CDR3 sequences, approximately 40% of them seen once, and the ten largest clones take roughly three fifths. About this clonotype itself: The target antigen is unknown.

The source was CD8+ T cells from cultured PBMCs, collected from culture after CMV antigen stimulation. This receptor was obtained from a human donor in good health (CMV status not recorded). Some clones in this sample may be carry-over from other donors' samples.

DNA of the CDR3: TGTGCCAGCAGTGGGGGGAGGGGAGCCGGGACCCGGCGGTACAATGAGCAGTTCTTC. It is translated as CASSGGRGAGTRRYNEQFF. This chain joins TRBV25-1 and TRBJ2-1, with TRBD2 matching over 7 bases. The CDR3 consists of 19 residues. Germline V lookup: CDR1 MGHDK, CDR2 SYGVNS. The V and J ends lost 4 bases and 4 bases, in that order; junction bases with no gene match: 19.